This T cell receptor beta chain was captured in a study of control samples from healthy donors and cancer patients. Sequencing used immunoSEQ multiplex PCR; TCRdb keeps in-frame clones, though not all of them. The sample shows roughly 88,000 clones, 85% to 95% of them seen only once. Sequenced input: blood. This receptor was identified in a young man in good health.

CDR3 bases: TGTGCCATCAGCGATCCCATTTTACAGGGGAATGAGCAGTTCTTC. Residues: CAISDPILQGNEQFF. The chain combines TRBV10-3 with TRBJ2-1, with 7 nucleotides matching TRBD1. Losses at the gene ends were 6 bases for V and 7 bases for J; bases not matched to a gene: 12. CDR1 is ENHRY and CDR2 is SYGVKD in the germline V gene. The CDR3 covers 15 residues.